These T cell receptor beta chains were read from a single sample in a study of cytomegalovirus exposure and HLA in healthy donors. Only in-frame clones appear in the TCRdb table, and some are missing; sequencing was by immunoSEQ multiplex PCR. The table lists approximately 34,000 clones, with 1.9% in the top ten. Sequencing input: PBMCs. The source of these receptors is a woman aged 40 to 50 in good health and CMV-seropositive. Each CDR3 is given with its conserved first and last residue. A D gene is named only where the DNA matches it firmly.

TRBV28	TRBJ1-2	NA	CASGGFRTSYGYTF	TGTGCCAGTGGGGGGTTCAGGACAAGCTATGGCTACACCTTC
TRBV25-1	TRBJ2-2	NA	CASSPRGIRTGELFF	TGTGCCAGCAGCCCCCGAGGGATACGGACCGGGGAGCTGTTTTTT
TRBV11-1	TRBJ1-2	NA	CASSLTAGGVRGYTF	TGTGCCAGCAGCCTCACCGCAGGAGGTGTCAGAGGCTACACCTTC
TRBV4-2	TRBJ2-1	TRBD2	CASSPGTSGSSIVEQFF	TGTGCCAGCAGCCCCGGGACTAGCGGGAGTAGTATCGTTGAGCAGTTCTTC
TRBV28	TRBJ2-1	NA	CASSTTNYNEQFF	TGTGCCAGCAGTACTACTAACTACAATGAGCAGTTCTTC
TRBV5-4	TRBJ2-3	TRBD2	CASSLVAGGPDTQYF	TGTGCCAGCAGCTTGGTAGCGGGGGGGCCAGATACGCAGTATTTT
TRBV7-8	TRBJ1-6	NA	CASSGAPGVYNSPLHF	TGTGCCAGCAGCGGAGCCCCAGGGGTCTATAATTCACCCCTCCACTTT
TRBV9	TRBJ1-2	NA	CASSKRWEGTNYGYTF	TGTGCCAGCAGCAAGAGATGGGAGGGAACTAACTATGGCTACACCTTC
TRBV6-6	TRBJ1-3	NA	CASSSPIKSGNTIYF	TGTGCCAGCAGTTCCCCTATAAAATCTGGAAACACCATATATTTT
TRBV9	TRBJ2-2	TRBD2	CASSASTGTSGRAAGELFF	TGTGCCAGCAGCGCCAGCACCGGGACTAGCGGGAGGGCAGCCGGGGAGCTGTTTTTT
TRBV7-2	TRBJ2-5	NA	CASSLGLQETQYF	TGTGCCAGCAGCTTAGGGCTCCAAGAGACCCAGTACTTC
TRBV9	TRBJ2-7	NA	CASSSTSSHEQYF	TGTGCCAGCAGCTCCACTAGTTCCCACGAGCAGTACTTC
TRBV18	TRBJ2-7	TRBD1	CASSPNTGAAGEQYF	TGTGCCAGCTCACCTAATACAGGGGCGGCTGGCGAGCAGTACTTC
TRBV5-1	TRBJ1-6	TRBD1	CASSRAGGNSPLHF	TGCGCCAGCAGTAGGGCAGGGGGAAATTCACCCCTCCACTTT
TRBV28	TRBJ2-7	TRBD2	CASSPPGGYYEQYF	TGTGCCAGCAGTCCTCCCGGGGGGTACTACGAGCAGTACTTC
TRBV2	TRBJ2-5	TRBD2	CASSGGLAGDRETQYF	TGTGCCAGCAGTGGTGGGCTAGCGGGAGACCGGGAGACCCAGTACTTC
TRBV6-1	TRBJ2-1	NA	CASRVGGNEQFF	TGTGCCAGCAGAGTTGGCGGGAATGAGCAGTTCTTC
TRBV28	TRBJ1-2	TRBD1	CASSLPGQGGRGYTF	TGTGCCAGCAGCCTTCCGGGACAGGGGGGAAGAGGCTACACCTTC
TRBV7-7	TRBJ1-4	TRBD1	CASSLIITGVANEKLFF	TGTGCCAGCAGCCTAATAATAACAGGGGTCGCTAATGAAAAACTGTTTTTT
TRBV6-1	TRBJ1-1	NA	CASSVSETEAFF	TGTGCCAGCAGTGTGTCGGAGACTGAAGCTTTCTTT
TRBV6-5	TRBJ2-5	NA	CASRAPAQETQYF	TGTGCCAGCAGGGCCCCTGCACAAGAGACCCAGTACTTC
TRBV6-4	TRBJ2-4	NA	CGSSAVAKNIQYF	TGTGGCTCATCAGCGGTAGCCAAAAACATTCAGTACTTC
TRBV28	TRBJ1-1	TRBD1	CASRMGGQGEIF	TGTGCCAGCAGGATGGGAGGACAGGGGGAGATCTTT
TRBV6-5	TRBJ2-2	NA	CASSSPGHYTGELFF	TGTGCCAGCAGTTCGCCGGGACATTACACCGGGGAGCTGTTTTTT
TRBV7-7	TRBJ2-3	NA	CASSLGVSSTDTQYF	TGTGCTAGCAGCTTAGGCGTATCTAGCACAGATACGCAGTATTTT
TRBV5-1	TRBJ1-6	NA	CASSDGGGDSPLHF	TGCGCCAGCAGCGACGGGGGGGGAGATTCACCCCTCCACTTT
TRBV30	TRBJ1-6	NA	CACGRERSPLHF	TGTGCCTGCGGACGGGAAAGGTCACCCCTCCACTTT
TRBV5-1	TRBJ2-3	TRBD2	CASSLGSGRAQDTQYF	TGCGCCAGCAGCTTGGGTAGCGGGAGGGCGCAAGATACGCAGTATTTT
TRBV6-1	TRBJ2-7	NA	CASGLPGSYEQYF	TGTGCCAGCGGACTCCCCGGGTCCTACGAGCAGTACTTC
TRBV7-9	TRBJ2-2	NA	CASSPPLREELFF	TGTGCCAGCAGCCCCCCTCTACGGGAGGAGCTGTTTTTT
TRBV7-9	TRBJ2-5	TRBD2	CASNQLIRGGIETQYF	TGTGCCAGCAACCAACTAATCCGGGGGGGTATCGAGACCCAGTACTTC
TRBV5-1	TRBJ1-5	TRBD1	CASSLDAGGSNQPQHF	TGCGCCAGCAGCTTGGACGCAGGGGGTAGCAATCAGCCCCAGCATTTT
TRBV5-4	TRBJ2-2	TRBD2	CASSFLAGPNTGELFF	TGTGCCAGCAGCTTTCTAGCGGGGCCCAACACCGGGGAGCTGTTTTTT
TRBV7-3	TRBJ2-1	NA	CASSLTGGNEQFF	TGTGCCAGCAGCCTTACAGGAGGGAATGAGCAGTTCTTC
TRBV9	TRBJ2-1	TRBD2	CASRPQRGPGGDDEQFF	TGTGCCAGCCGCCCACAAAGAGGACCCGGGGGGGATGATGAGCAGTTCTTC
TRBV4-2	TRBJ2-7	NA	CASSQASGVGEQYF	TGTGCCAGCAGCCAAGCTTCCGGAGTGGGCGAGCAGTACTTC
TRBV14	TRBJ2-5	TRBD2	CASSQARLAGVRETQYF	TGTGCCAGCAGCCAAGCTAGACTAGCGGGAGTTCGAGAGACCCAGTACTTC
TRBV6-1	TRBJ1-1	NA	CASSEAVEGAFF	TGTGCCAGCAGTGAAGCCGTGGAGGGGGCTTTCTTT
TRBV11-3	TRBJ2-1	NA	CASSFNSYNEQFF	TGTGCCAGCAGCTTTAACTCCTACAATGAGCAGTTCTTC
TRBV18	TRBJ1-1	NA	CASSPTRNTEAFF	TGTGCCAGCTCACCAACAAGGAACACTGAAGCTTTCTTT
TRBV28	TRBJ2-1	NA	CASGGLAGSYNEQFF	TGTGCCAGCGGAGGGCTGGCAGGGAGCTACAATGAGCAGTTCTTC
TRBV2	TRBJ1-4	NA	CASTWGRQGGEKLFF	TGTGCCAGCACCTGGGGCCGGCAGGGAGGTGAAAAACTGTTTTTT
TRBV7-9	TRBJ2-2	NA	CASSPVMWELFF	TGTGCCAGCAGCCCGGTTATGTGGGAGCTGTTTTTT
TRBV5-6	TRBJ1-4	TRBD1	CASSWGDRGNEKLFF	TGTGCCAGCAGCTGGGGGGACAGAGGAAATGAAAAACTGTTTTTT
TRBV29-1	TRBJ1-4	NA	CSVLIPEANEKLFF	TGCAGCGTGCTAATTCCCGAGGCTAATGAAAAACTGTTTTTT
TRBV7-9	TRBJ1-2	TRBD1	CASSLSREGGLHGYTF	TGTGCCAGCAGCTTATCAAGAGAAGGGGGCTTACATGGCTACACCTTC
TRBV5-1	TRBJ2-3	TRBD2	CASSRWGTSGGSPPGDTQYF	TGCGCCAGCTCACGGTGGGGGACTAGCGGGGGCTCACCCCCAGGAGATACGCAGTATTTT
TRBV5-1	TRBJ2-2	TRBD2	CASSGLAGGQLNGELFF	TGCGCCAGCAGCGGACTAGCGGGGGGGCAACTCAACGGGGAGCTGTTTTTT
TRBV25-1	TRBJ1-1	TRBD1	CASRTGGRNTEAFF	TGTGCCAGCAGGACAGGGGGTAGGAACACTGAAGCTTTCTTT
TRBV5-4	TRBJ2-7	TRBD2	CASSSGGSGSSYEQYF	TGTGCCAGCAGCTCCGGTGGTAGCGGGAGCTCCTACGAGCAGTACTTC
TRBV7-8	TRBJ2-7	TRBD2	CASSLPGLVSYEQYF	TGTGCCAGCAGCTTACCGGGACTAGTGTCCTACGAGCAGTACTTC